This record looks at one T cell receptor (beta chain) sequence and its context. An end of the junction differs from the germline gene, which may be a read error. The data were taken from a study of metastatic and nonmetastatic thyroid tumors. The germline V gene has CDR1 MNHNY and CDR2 SVGAGI (reference sequence). The CDR3 is 15 amino acids. TCRdb re-called the PCR reads via MiXCR. Among about 32,000 clones listed, under 40% were seen once. Each patient came to thyroid surgery without any prior treatment (of any kind). The V call is TRBV6-6, the J call TRBJ2-2; D remains unclear. Input material: tumor tissue. The origin of this receptor is a female donor with papillary thyroid cancer or a benign thyroid nodule (not recorded which). Some clones in this sample may be carry-over from other donors' samples. CDR3 in DNA: TGTTCCAGCAGTTACTTCGGGCACGACACCGGGGAGCTGTTTTTT. This encodes CSSSYFGHDTGELFF.